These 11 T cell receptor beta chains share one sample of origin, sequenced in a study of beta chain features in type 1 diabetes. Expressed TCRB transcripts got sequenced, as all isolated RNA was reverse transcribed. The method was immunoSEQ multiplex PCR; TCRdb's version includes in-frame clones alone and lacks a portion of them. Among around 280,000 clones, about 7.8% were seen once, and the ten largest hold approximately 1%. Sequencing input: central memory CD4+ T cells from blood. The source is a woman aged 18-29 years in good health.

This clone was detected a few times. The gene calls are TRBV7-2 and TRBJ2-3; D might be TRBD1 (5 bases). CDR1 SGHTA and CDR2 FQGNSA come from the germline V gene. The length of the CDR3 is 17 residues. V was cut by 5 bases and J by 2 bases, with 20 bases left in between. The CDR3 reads CASSPRLSRANTDTQYF. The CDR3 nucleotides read TGTGCCAGCAGCCCGAGGTTAAGCAGGGCGAACACAGATACGCAGTATTTT.

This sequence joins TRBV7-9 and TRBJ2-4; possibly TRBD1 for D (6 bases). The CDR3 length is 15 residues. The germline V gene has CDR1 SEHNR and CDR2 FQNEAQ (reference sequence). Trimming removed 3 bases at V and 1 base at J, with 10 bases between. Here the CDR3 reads CASSFDRTAKNIQYF. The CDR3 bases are TGTGCCAGCAGCTTCGACAGGACGGCCAAAAACATTCAGTACTTC.

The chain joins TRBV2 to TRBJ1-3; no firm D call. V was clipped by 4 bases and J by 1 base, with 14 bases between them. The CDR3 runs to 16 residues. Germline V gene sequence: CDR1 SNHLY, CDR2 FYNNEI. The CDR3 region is CASSAGLALSGNTIYF. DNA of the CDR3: TGTGCCAGCAGTGCTGGGTTGGCCTTATCTGGAAACACCATATATTTT. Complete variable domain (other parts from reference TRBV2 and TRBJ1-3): EPEVTQTPSHQVTQMGQEVILRCVPISNHLYFYWYRQILGQKVEFLVSFYNNEISEKSEIFDDQFSVERPDGSNFTLKIRSTKLEDSAMYFCASSAGLALSGNTIYFGEGSWLTVV.

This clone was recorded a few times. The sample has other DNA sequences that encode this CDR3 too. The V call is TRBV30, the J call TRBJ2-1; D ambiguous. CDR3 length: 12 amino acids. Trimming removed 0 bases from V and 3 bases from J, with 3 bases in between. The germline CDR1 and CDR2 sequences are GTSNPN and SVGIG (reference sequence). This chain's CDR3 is CAWSVNYNEQFF. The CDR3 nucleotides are TGTGCCTGGAGTGTGAACTACAATGAGCAGTTCTTC. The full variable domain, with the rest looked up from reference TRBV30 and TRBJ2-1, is SQTIHQWPATLVQPVGSPLSLECTVEGTSNPNLYWYRQAAGRGLQLLFYSVGIGQISSEVPQNLSASRPQDRQFILSSKKLLLSDSGFYLCAWSVNYNEQFFGPGTRLTVL.

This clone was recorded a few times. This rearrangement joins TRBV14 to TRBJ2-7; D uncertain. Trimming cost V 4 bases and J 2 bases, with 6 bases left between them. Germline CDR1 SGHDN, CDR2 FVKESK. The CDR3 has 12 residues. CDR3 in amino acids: CASSRRTYEQYF. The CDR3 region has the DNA TGTGCCAGCAGCCGCCGCACCTACGAGCAGTACTTC.

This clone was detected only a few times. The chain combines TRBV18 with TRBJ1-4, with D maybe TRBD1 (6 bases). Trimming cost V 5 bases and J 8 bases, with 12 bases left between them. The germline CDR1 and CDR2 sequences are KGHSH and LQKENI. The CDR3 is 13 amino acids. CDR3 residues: CASSSGQREKLFF. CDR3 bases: TGTGCCAGCTCATCAGGACAGAGGGAAAAACTGTTTTTT.

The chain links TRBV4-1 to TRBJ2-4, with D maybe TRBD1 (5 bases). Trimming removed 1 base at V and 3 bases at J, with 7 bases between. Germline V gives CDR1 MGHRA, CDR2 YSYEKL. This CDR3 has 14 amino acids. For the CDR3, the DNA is TGCGCCAGCAGCCAAGCCGACAGCAAAAACATTCAGTACTTC. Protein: CASSQADSKNIQYF.

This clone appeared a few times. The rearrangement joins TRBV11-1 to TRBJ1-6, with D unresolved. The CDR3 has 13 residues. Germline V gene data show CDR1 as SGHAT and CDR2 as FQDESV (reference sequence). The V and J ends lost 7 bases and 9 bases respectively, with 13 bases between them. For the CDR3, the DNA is TGTGCCAGCACCTGGGATGTCGGTTCACCCCTCCACTTT. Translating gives CASTWDVGSPLHF. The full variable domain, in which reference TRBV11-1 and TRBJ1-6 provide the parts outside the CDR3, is EAEVAQSPRYKITEKSQAVAFWCDPISGHATLYWYRQILGQGPELLVQFQDESVVDDSQLPKDRFSAERLKGVDSTLKIQPAELGDSAMYLCASTWDVGSPLHFGNGTRLTVT.

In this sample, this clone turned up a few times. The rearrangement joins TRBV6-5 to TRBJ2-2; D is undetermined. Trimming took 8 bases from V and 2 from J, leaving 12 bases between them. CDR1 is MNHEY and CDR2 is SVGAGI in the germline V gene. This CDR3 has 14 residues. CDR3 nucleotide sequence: TGTGCCAGCGTACATTCGAAAAACACCGGGGAGCTGTTTTTT. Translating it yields CASVHSKNTGELFF.

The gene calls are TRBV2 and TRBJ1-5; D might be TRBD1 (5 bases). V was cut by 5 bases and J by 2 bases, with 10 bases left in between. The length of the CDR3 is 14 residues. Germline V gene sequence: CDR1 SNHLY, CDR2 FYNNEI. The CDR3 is CASSKDTGNQPQHF. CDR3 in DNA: TGTGCCAGCAGTAAGGACACGGGCAATCAGCCCCAGCATTTT.

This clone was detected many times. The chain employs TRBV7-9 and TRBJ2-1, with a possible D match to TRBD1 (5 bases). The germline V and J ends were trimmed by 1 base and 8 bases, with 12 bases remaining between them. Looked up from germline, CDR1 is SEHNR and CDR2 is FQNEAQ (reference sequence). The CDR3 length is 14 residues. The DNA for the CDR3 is TGTGCCAGCAGCTTAGGGGCAGGGTTCGATGAGCAGTTCTTC. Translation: CASSLGAGFDEQFF.